The following is a T cell receptor (beta chain) sequence with its context. Its recognized antigen is unknown. No qualities accompany the bases; no much larger clone lies one base away. Participants in the prospective study were enrolled through a virtual design, were aged roughly 18 to 90 years, and lived in roughly 24 United States geographic areas. In the prospective study, cohorts were assigned on the basis of participant-reported clinical history obtained from a screening survey and a study questionnaire. Mobile phlebotomists in the prospective study collected whole blood, serum and a nasopharyngeal or oropharyngeal swab from every participant. Additional blood draws and questionnaires over a 2-month period could optionally be provided by prospective study participants. Before DNA extraction, blood samples from the prospective study were shipped at room temperature or frozen. The sample comes from a study of blood T cell repertoires in COVID-19 (TCRdb year 2020). Study-level background: Recovered participants in ImmuneRACE Cohort 3 were defined by two consecutive negative NP/OP PCR tests, clearance by a healthcare professional, or resolution of symptoms. Nearly every sample came with metadata listing a de-identified subject ID, COVID-19 status, age in years and sex. The repertoires were made available in a free public database intended to serve as a resource for research on the immune response to SARS-CoV-2. Where available, HLA class I and class II types were obtained from metadata supplied by the sample provider rather than from assay-based typing. The samples were drawn from two sources: the first 160 participants of the ongoing ImmuneRACE study, and over 1,000 subjects contributed by 6 global collaborators. Deeply sampled blood TCRbeta repertoires from subjects exposed to, actively infected with, or recovered from COVID-19 were included in the dataset. Samples from collaborators originated in the United States, Italy and Spain and spanned both the acute and convalescent phases of COVID-19. The prospective study material was composed of cDNA or gDNA derived from T cells, B-cell-depleted T cells, or PBMCs.

Taken from cysteine to phenylalanine, the CDR3 has 13 residues. Of all the DNA, just the CDR3 is kept, 39 bases in frame from base 1. V is cut back by 3 bases and J by 6 bases, with 2 bases in the junction unmatched. Taken from the germline V gene (reference sequence), the CDR1 and CDR2 loops are SGHNT and YYREEE. TCRbeta CDR3 regions were amplified from genomic DNA by means of the immunoSEQ Assay, a bias-controlled multiplex PCR. The study's processing was this. The number of nucleated cells in each sample was estimated from the amplification of reference gene primers within the assay. To quantify the absolute abundance of each unique TCRbeta CDR3 rearrangement, sequence reads were collapsed and filtered. For each sample, productive Simpson clonality was calculated as the square root of Simpson's diversity index across productive rearrangements. Here the immuneACCESS table is served through TCRdb, limited to in-frame sequences with V and J called. Missing clones are a known gap in these copies; in checked studies unresolved V genes cover under half, and the rest lacks a known reason. The V and J calls and clone size are taken from that table; D and trimming were inferred from the DNA. The sample table lists roughly 210,000 clones, roughly 84% of them with a count of one. The biggest ten clones account for 5.5% to 8.5% of the sample.

Broad study findings and their caveats: The amount of clinical and demographic metadata varied by source and participant and was provided uncurated.

The specimen sequenced was PBMCs or T cells enriched from blood (not recorded which). This sequence was found in a man aged 25 to 40 in a cohort exposed to, infected with or recovered from COVID-19 (not recorded which). This receptor chain uses TRBV5-4 and TRBJ2-1, with 8 middle bases fitting TRBD2. The nucleotide sequence is given as TGTGCCAGCAGCTGGACTAGCACCAATGAGCAGTTCTTC. It translates as CASSWTSTNEQFF.